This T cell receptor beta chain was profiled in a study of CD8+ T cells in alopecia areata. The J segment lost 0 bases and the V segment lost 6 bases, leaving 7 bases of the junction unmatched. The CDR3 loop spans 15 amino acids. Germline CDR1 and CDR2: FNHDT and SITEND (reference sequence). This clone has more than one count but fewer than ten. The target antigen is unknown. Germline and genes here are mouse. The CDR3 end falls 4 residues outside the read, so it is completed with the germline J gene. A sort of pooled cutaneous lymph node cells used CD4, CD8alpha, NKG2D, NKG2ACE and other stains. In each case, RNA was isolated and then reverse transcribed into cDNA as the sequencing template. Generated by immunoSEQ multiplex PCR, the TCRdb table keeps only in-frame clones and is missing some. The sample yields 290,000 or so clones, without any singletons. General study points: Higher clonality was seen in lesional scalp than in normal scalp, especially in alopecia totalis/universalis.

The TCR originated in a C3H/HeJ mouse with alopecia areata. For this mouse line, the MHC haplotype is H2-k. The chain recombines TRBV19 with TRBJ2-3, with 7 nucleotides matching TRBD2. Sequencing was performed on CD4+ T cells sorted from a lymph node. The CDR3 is CASTAGTASAETLYF. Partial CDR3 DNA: TGTGCCAGCACTGCTGGGACTGCTAGTGCAGAA.